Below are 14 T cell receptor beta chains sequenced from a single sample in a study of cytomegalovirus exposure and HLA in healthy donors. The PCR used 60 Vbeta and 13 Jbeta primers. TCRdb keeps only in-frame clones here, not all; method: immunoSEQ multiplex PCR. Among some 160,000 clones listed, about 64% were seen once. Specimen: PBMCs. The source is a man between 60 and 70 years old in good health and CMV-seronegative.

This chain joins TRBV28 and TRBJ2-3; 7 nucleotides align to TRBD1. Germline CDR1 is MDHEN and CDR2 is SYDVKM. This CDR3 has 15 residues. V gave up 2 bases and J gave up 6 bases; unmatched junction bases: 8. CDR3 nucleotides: TGTGCCAGCAGTTTAAACCCAGGGGGAGAGGATACGCAGTATTTT. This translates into CASSLNPGGEDTQYF.

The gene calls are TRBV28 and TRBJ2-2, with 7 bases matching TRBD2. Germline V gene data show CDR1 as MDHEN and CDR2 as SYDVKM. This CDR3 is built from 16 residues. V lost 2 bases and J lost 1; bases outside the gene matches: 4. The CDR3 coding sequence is TGTGCCAGCAGTTTAGGTGCGGGAGTGAACACCGGGGAGCTGTTTTTT. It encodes CASSLGAGVNTGELFF.

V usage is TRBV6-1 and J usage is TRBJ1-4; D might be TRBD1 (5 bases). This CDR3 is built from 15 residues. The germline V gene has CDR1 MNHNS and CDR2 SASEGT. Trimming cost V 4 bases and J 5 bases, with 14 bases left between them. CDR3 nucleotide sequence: TGTGCCAGCAGTGCAACCGGGACTAGGAATGAAAAACTGTTTTTT. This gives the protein CASSATGTRNEKLFF.

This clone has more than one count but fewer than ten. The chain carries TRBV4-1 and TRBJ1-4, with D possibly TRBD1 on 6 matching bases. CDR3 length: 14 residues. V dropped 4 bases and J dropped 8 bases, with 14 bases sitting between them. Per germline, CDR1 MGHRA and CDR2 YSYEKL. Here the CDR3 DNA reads TGCGCCAGCAGCCTAGCTAGGGGGAGAGAAAAACTGTTTTTT. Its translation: CASSLARGREKLFF.

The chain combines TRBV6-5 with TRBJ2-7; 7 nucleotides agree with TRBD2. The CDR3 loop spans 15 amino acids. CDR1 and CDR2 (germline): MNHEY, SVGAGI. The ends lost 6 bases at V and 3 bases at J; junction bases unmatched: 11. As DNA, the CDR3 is TGTGCCAGCAGCAAAATCCGGAGGGACTACTACGAGCAGTACTTC. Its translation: CASSKIRRDYYEQYF.

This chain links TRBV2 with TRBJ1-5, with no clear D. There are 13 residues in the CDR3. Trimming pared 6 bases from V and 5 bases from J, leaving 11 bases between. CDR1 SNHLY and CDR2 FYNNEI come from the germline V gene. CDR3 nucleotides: TGTGCCAGCAGAGTACAAGTTTATCAGCCCCAGCATTTT. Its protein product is CASRVQVYQPQHF. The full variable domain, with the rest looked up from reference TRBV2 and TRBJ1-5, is EPEVTQTPSHQVTQMGQEVILRCVPISNHLYFYWYRQILGQKVEFLVSFYNNEISEKSEIFDDQFSVERPDGSNFTLKIRSTKLEDSAMYFCASRVQVYQPQHFGDGTRLSIL.

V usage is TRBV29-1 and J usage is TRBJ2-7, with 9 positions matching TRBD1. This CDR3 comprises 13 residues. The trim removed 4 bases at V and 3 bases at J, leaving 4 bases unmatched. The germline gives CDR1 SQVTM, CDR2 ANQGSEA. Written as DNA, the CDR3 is TGCAGCGTTGTAGGACAGGGGCACTACGAGCAGTACTTC. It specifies CSVVGQGHYEQYF.

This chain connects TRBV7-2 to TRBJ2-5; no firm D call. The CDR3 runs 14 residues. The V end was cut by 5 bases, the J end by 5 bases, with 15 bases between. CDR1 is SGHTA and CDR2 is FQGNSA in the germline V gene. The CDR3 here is CASSPLGGLETQYF. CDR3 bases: TGTGCCAGCAGCCCCCTAGGTGGCCTGGAGACCCAGTACTTC.

CDR3 nucleotides: TGTGCCAGCTCACCCCCGGCTAGCGTTTACAATGAGCAGTTCTTC. It encodes CASSPPASVYNEQFF. The chain combines TRBV18 with TRBJ2-1, with a weak D call TRBD2 (6 bases). This CDR3 spans 15 amino acids. The germline V gene has CDR1 KGHSH and CDR2 LQKENI. V was pared by 3 bases and J by 4 bases, with 13 bases between.

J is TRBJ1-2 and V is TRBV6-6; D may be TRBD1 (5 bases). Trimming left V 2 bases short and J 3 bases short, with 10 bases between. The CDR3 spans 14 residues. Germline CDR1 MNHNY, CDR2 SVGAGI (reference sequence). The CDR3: CASSYLGRDYGYTF. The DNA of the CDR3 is TGTGCCAGCAGTTACCTCGGCAGGGACTATGGCTACACCTTC.

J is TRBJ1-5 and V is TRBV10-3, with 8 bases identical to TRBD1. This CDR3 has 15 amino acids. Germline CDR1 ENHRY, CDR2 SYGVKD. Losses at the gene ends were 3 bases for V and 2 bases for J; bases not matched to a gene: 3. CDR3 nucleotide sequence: TGTGCCATCAGTGATGGACAGGGTGGCAATCAGCCCCAGCATTTT. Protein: CAISDGQGGNQPQHF.

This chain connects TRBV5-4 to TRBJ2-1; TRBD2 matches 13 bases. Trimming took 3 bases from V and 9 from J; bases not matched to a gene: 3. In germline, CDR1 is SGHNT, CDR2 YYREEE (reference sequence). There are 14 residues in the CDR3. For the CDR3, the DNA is TGTGCCAGCAGCTGGACTAGCGGGAGTAGTGAGCAGTTCTTC. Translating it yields CASSWTSGSSEQFF.

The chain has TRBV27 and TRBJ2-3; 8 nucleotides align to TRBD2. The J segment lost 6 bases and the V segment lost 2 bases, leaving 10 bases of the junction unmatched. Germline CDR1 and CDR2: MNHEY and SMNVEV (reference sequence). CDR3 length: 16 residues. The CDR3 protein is CASSLRLGRAVDTQYF. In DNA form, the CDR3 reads TGTGCCAGCAGTTTACGCCTCGGGAGGGCCGTGGATACGCAGTATTTT.

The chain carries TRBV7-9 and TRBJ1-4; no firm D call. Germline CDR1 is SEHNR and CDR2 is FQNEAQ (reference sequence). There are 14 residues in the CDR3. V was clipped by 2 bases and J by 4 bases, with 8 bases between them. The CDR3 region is CASSLRGNNEKLFF. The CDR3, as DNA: TGTGCCAGCAGCTTAAGAGGGAATAATGAAAAACTGTTTTTT.